Listed here are 2 T cell receptor beta chains from one sample, sequenced in a study of shared clonotypes between healthy human individuals. Repertoires were generated with immunoSEQ multiplex PCR, while TCRdb's copy carries only in-frame clones and drops some. The sample holds under 1,900,000 clones, about 98.5% seen once. The sequenced sample was naive CD4+ T cells sorted from blood. Sample subset: CD45RA+ positively selected. Source of these receptors: a man younger than 45 in good health.

The V gene is TRBV4-1, the J gene TRBJ2-3; D remains ambiguous. Trimming cost V 1 base and J 2 bases, with 10 bases left between them. Germline V gene lookup returns CDR1 MGHRA and CDR2 YSYEKL. CDR3 length: 15 amino acids. In DNA, the CDR3 is TGCGCCAGCAGCCAAGTTGGGGTCCTCACAGATACGCAGTATTTT. Translation: CASSQVGVLTDTQYF.

The genes are TRBV21-1 and TRBJ1-1. TRBV21-1 is an annotated pseudogene. The CDR3 extends over 17 amino acids. As DNA, the CDR3 is TGTGCCAGCAAGCTCCCGGGCGACCCCCGTCTGAACACTGAAGCTTTCTTT. This translates into CASKLPGDPRLNTEAFF.